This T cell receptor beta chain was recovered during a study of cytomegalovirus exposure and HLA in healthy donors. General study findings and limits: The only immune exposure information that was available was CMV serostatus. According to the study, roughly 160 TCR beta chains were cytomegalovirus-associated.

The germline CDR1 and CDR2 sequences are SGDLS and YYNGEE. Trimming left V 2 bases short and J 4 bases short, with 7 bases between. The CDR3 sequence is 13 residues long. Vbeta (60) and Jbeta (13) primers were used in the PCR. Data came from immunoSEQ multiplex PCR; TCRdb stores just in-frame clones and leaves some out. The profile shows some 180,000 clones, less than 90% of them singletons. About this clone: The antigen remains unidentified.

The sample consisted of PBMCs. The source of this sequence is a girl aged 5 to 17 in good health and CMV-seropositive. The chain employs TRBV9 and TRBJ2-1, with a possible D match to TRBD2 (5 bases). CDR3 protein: CASSVGVYNEQFF. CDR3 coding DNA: TGTGCCAGCAGCGTCGGGGTTTACAATGAGCAGTTCTTC.